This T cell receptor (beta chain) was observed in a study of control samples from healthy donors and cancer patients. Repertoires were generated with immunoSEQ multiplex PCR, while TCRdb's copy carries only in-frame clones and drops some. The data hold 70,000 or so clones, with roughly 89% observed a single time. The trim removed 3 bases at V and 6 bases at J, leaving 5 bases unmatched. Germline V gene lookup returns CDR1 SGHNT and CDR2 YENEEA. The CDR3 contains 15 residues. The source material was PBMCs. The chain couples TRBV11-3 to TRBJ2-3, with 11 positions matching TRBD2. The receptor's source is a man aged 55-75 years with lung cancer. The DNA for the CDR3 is TGTGCCAGCAGCTTGGATAGCGGGGGGGCGGATACGCAGTATTTT. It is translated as CASSLDSGGADTQYF.